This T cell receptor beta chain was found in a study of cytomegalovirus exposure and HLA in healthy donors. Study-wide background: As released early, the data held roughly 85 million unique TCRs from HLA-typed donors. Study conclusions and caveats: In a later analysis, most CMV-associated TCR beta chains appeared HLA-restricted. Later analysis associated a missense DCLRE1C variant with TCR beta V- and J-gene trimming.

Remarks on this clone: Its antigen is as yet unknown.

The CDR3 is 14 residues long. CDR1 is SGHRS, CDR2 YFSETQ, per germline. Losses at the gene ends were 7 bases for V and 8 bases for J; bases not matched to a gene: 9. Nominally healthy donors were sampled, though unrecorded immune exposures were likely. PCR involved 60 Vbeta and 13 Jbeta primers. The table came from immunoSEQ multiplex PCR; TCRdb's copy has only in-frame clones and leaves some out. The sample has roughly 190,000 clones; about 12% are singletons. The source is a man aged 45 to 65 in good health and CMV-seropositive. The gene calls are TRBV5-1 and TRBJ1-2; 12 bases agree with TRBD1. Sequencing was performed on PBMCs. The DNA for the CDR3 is TGCGCCAGCTCTGAGGGACAGGGGGCAGAAGGCTACACCTTC. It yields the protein CASSEGQGAEGYTF.